The source of this TCR beta chain is a study of T cell changes during pregnancy in multiple sclerosis. Sequencing was performed with immunoSEQ multiplex PCR; in TCRdb, only in-frame clones are kept and a portion is missing. The sample lists more than 45,000 clones, about 92% occurring once. This CDR3 is built from 15 residues. Per germline, CDR1 SGHDT and CDR2 YYEEEE. V was trimmed by 4 bases and J by 5 bases, leaving 18 bases between them. In this sample, this clone turned up a few times. The chain employs TRBV5-6 and TRBJ1-2; TRBD1 might be the D (6 bases). The starting material was CD4+ T cells from peripheral blood mononuclear cells, obtained after pregnancy. This TCR came from a female donor with multiple sclerosis, enrolled in a pregnancy study. The CDR3, as DNA: TGTGCCAGCAGCCTGGAGACAGGCGGGGGGTATGGCTACACCTTC. Translating it yields CASSLETGGGYGYTF.